The sequence of this TCR beta chain was determined in a study of T cells in localized non-small cell lung cancer. Study-level findings and limits: Maximal T cell clonality occurred in uninvolved adjacent lung, with tumor ranking below it.

The data were produced by immunoSEQ multiplex PCR, yet TCRdb's version contains in-frame clones alone and is incomplete. There are more than 20,000 clones in the sample; about 85% occur only once, and about 16% lies in the top ten. Germline CDR1 reads LGHNA; CDR2 reads YSLEER. The CDR3 has 16 residues. Deletions cut 0 bases from V and 6 bases from J, with 17 bases between. Worth noting for this clone: Antigen specificity is unknown.

Sequencing used PBMCs, obtained before any cancer treatment. This TCR was sampled from a woman between 35 and 75 years old with stage II squamous cell lung carcinoma. V usage is TRBV4-3 and J usage is TRBJ2-5; D unresolved. The CDR3 protein is CASSQEFRTAEQTQYF. For the CDR3, the DNA is TGCGCCAGCAGCCAAGAATTCAGAACAGCCGAACAGACCCAGTACTTC.